One and the same sample provided the 24 T cell receptor beta chains below, sequenced in a study of cytomegalovirus exposure and HLA in healthy donors. PCR employed 60 Vbeta and 13 Jbeta primers. The assay was immunoSEQ multiplex PCR, and TCRdb's table has in-frame clones only and misses some. Among approximately 170,000 clones listed, 83% were seen once. The specimen was PBMCs. The receptors were sampled from a man in his forties or fifties in good health and CMV-seropositive.

This clone has only a few counts. The V call is TRBV19, the J call TRBJ1-1; weak D call: TRBD1 (5 bases). The CDR3 contains 15 residues. The V and J ends lost 6 bases and 5 bases respectively, with 19 bases between them. Germline loops: CDR1 LNHDA, CDR2 SQIVND (reference sequence). The CDR3 is CASRETGQIRTEAFF. For the CDR3, the DNA is TGTGCCAGTAGAGAAACCGGACAAATCAGGACTGAAGCTTTCTTT.

This clone has just one count. This chain joins TRBV5-4 and TRBJ2-2; 9 bases fit TRBD2. This CDR3 contains 18 residues. The germline CDR1 and CDR2 sequences are SGHNT and YYREEE (reference sequence). V was pared by 4 bases and J by 0 bases, with 10 bases of the junction left unmatched. CDR3 sequence: CASSPKSGGQPNTGELFF. CDR3 nucleotides: TGTGCCAGCAGCCCCAAAAGCGGGGGGCAACCGAACACCGGGGAGCTGTTTTTT.

The chain joins TRBV27 to TRBJ1-2, with 9 positions matching TRBD1. The CDR3 has 14 amino acids. CDR1 and CDR2 (germline): MNHEY, SMNVEV (reference sequence). Trimming cost V 5 bases and J 8 bases; bases outside gene matches: 9. CDR3 sequence reads: CASSPLQGANGYTF. The CDR3 nucleotides are TGTGCCAGCAGTCCCCTACAGGGGGCGAACGGCTACACCTTC.

V gene TRBV18 combines with J gene TRBJ1-5, with unresolved D. In germline, CDR1 is KGHSH, CDR2 LQKENI. V lost 3 bases and J lost 4, with 10 bases in between. The CDR3 consists of 14 residues. This CDR3 reads CASSPFGENQPQHF. For the CDR3, the DNA is TGTGCCAGCTCACCGTTCGGTGAGAATCAGCCCCAGCATTTT.

This rearrangement joins TRBV9 to TRBJ2-3; D is unclear. CDR1 SGDLS and CDR2 YYNGEE come from the germline V gene. The CDR3 is made up of 13 amino acids. Between the trimmed V and J ends, which lost 3 bases and 2 bases, there was a span of 7 bases. The CDR3 sequence: CASSGYYTDTQYF. CDR3 coding DNA: TGTGCCAGCAGCGGATACTACACAGATACGCAGTATTTT.

Concerning this clone itself: The sample carries other DNA sequences with the same CDR3. The chain combines TRBV7-6 with TRBJ2-7; TRBD1 matches 7 bases. Germline CDR1 SGHVS, CDR2 FNYEAQ. V shed 5 bases and J 3 bases; nucleotides not matched to a gene: 4. This CDR3 is built from 13 residues. The CDR3 sequence is CASSLGQVYEQYF. CDR3 in DNA: TGTGCCAGCAGCCTTGGACAGGTCTACGAGCAGTACTTC.

CDR3 sequence reads: CASSLVAGSSYNEQFF. The CDR3 DNA reads as TGTGCCAGCAGCTTAGTAGCGGGGAGCTCCTACAATGAGCAGTTCTTC. The chain is built from TRBV7-6 and TRBJ2-1, with 8 bases that match TRBD2. V shed 1 base and J 0 bases; nucleotides not matched to a gene: 2. The CDR3 covers 16 residues. Germline V gene data show CDR1 as SGHVS and CDR2 as FNYEAQ.

This clone has just one count. This chain links TRBV19 with TRBJ1-5; D is undetermined. The CDR3 is 15 amino acids. Trimming took 5 bases from V and 7 from J, leaving 18 bases between them. CDR1 is LNHDA and CDR2 is SQIVND in the germline V gene (reference sequence). The CDR3 coding sequence is TGTGCCAGTAGTCCGATGGGGTCAGGAGGCCAGCCCCAGCATTTT. Its translation: CASSPMGSGGQPQHF.

The chain employs TRBV27 and TRBJ2-7; 12 bases are shared with TRBD2. Trimming removed 4 bases from V and 4 bases from J; junction bases left unmatched: 5. The CDR3 contains 15 residues. The V gene's germline CDR1 is MNHEY and CDR2 SMNVEV (reference sequence). CDR3 nucleotide sequence: TGTGCCAGCAGTTCCCTAGCGGGGGGGCCGTACGAGCAGTACTTC. It is translated as CASSSLAGGPYEQYF.

The chain has TRBV4-1 and TRBJ2-7; 7 nucleotides line up with TRBD1. Per germline, CDR1 MGHRA and CDR2 YSYEKL. The V and J ends lost 0 bases and 2 bases, in that order; junction bases with no gene match: 7. The CDR3 contains 16 residues. The CDR3 is CASSQDKWTGTYEQYF. The CDR3 nucleotides read TGCGCCAGCAGCCAAGATAAATGGACAGGAACCTACGAGCAGTACTTC.

J is TRBJ1-2 and V is TRBV9; D not certain. V dropped 4 bases and J dropped 4 bases, with 14 bases sitting between them. There are 14 residues in the CDR3. CDR1 and CDR2 (germline): SGDLS, YYNGEE. The CDR3: CASSLSGGPYGYTF. CDR3 in DNA: TGTGCCAGCAGCCTTAGTGGTGGGCCCTATGGCTACACCTTC.

The V gene is TRBV11-2, the J gene TRBJ2-5, with 7 bases identical to TRBD2. The CDR3 sequence is 14 residues long. Trimming at V came to 3 bases and at J to 1 base, leaving 2 bases not matched to a gene. The germline CDR1 and CDR2 sequences are SGHAT and FQNNGV. The DNA for the CDR3 is TGTGCCAGCAGCTTGACTAGCCTCCAAGAGACCCAGTACTTC. Translated: CASSLTSLQETQYF. Full variable domain (outside the CDR3, taken from reference TRBV11-2 and TRBJ2-5): EAGVAQSPRYKIIEKRQSVAFWCNPISGHATLYWYQQILGQGPKLLIQFQNNGVVDDSQLPKDRFSAERLKGVDSTLKIQPAKLEDSAVYLCASSLTSLQETQYFGPGTRLLVL.

This rearrangement joins TRBV5-6 to TRBJ2-1; TRBD2 agrees at 8 bases. Germline V lookup: CDR1 SGHDT, CDR2 YYEEEE. CDR3 length equals 14 residues. The J segment lost 4 bases and the V segment lost 7 bases, leaving 7 bases of the junction unmatched. As DNA, the CDR3 is TGTGCCAGCGGCTACATAGCGGGGTACAATGAGCAGTTCTTC. Residues: CASGYIAGYNEQFF.

The rearrangement joins TRBV5-6 to TRBJ1-1; maybe TRBD1 (5 bases). This CDR3 has 16 amino acids. Germline CDR1 and CDR2: SGHDT and YYEEEE. The V gene lost 2 bases and the J gene lost 0 bases, with 14 bases spanning the gap. CDR3 DNA sequence: TGTGCCAGCAGCTTTCGAACAGGAGTAATGAACACTGAAGCTTTCTTT. Protein product: CASSFRTGVMNTEAFF.

The rearrangement joins TRBV28 to TRBJ1-5; D gene unclear. With 5 bases removed from V and 5 bases from J, the gap between germline ends came to 13 bases. This CDR3 has 14 residues. Looked up from germline, CDR1 is MDHEN and CDR2 is SYDVKM. The CDR3 nucleotides read TGTGCCAGCAGTCAAGGCAGTCGGGATCAGCCCCAGCATTTT. Its protein product is CASSQGSRDQPQHF.

The chain joins TRBV5-8 to TRBJ1-4; D may be TRBD1 (6 bases). Looked up from germline, CDR1 is SGHTS and CDR2 is YDEGEE. This CDR3 contains 15 residues. With 2 bases removed from V and 7 bases from J, the gap between germline ends came to 15 bases. The CDR3 spells CASSLQGKTGEKLFF. The CDR3 DNA reads as TGTGCCAGCAGCTTACAGGGTAAAACGGGTGAAAAACTGTTTTTT.

This chain uses TRBV4-3 with TRBJ1-1; 11 bases align to TRBD1. The CDR3 covers 15 residues. CDR1 and CDR2 (germline): LGHNA, YSLEER. Trimming removed 0 bases from V and 10 bases from J; junction bases left unmatched: 7. The CDR3, as DNA: TGCGCCAGCAGCCAAGATCGGTGGGGGACAGGGGGAGCTTTCTTT. This translates into CASSQDRWGTGGAFF.

This sequence joins TRBV6-5 and TRBJ2-2; no definite D call. This CDR3 region has 12 residues. V was cut by 4 bases and J by 9 bases, with 9 bases left in between. Germline CDR1 and CDR2: MNHEY and SVGAGI. The CDR3 nucleotides are TGTGCCAGCAGTTTCGCAGGTCGGGAGCTGTTTTTT. Its translation is CASSFAGRELFF.

This clone was detected only once. The junction departs from germline at one end; a sequencing error may be responsible. This chain connects TRBV7-9 to TRBJ1-1; the D is unclear. The CDR3 runs to 14 residues. Germline assignment: CDR1 SEHNR and CDR2 FQNEAQ (reference sequence). The CDR3 loop reads CSSRPPAEGPEAFF. The CDR3 DNA reads as TGTTCCAGCAGACCTCCGGCGGAGGGCCCTGAAGCTTTCTTT.

The genes are TRBV10-3 and TRBJ2-7, with TRBD2 matching over 7 bases. Germline V CDR1 and CDR2: ENHRY, SYGVKD. The V segment lost 4 bases and the J segment 7 bases; nucleotides outside the gene matches: 22. CDR3 length: 18 residues. This chain's CDR3 is CAISGSSISGPGGGEQYF. Written as DNA, the CDR3 is TGTGCCATCAGTGGCTCCTCTATTAGCGGGCCGGGGGGAGGGGAGCAGTACTTC.

This chain links TRBV5-1 with TRBJ2-3, with D hard to call. In germline, CDR1 is SGHRS, CDR2 YFSETQ. The CDR3 is 14 residues long. Trimming stripped 0 bases from V and 0 bases from J, with 5 bases between. CDR3 sequence reads: CASSLDWSTDTQYF. CDR3 DNA sequence: TGCGCCAGCAGCTTGGACTGGAGCACAGATACGCAGTATTTT.

The rearrangement uses TRBV5-1 and TRBJ1-1; D is possibly TRBD1 (6 bases). Germline V gene data show CDR1 as SGHRS and CDR2 as YFSETQ. The V end was cut by 3 bases, the J end by 2 bases, with 17 bases between. The CDR3 loop spans 16 amino acids. The CDR3 bases are TGCGCCAGCAGCTGGCCGGGACACTCTTTAAACACTGAAGCTTTCTTT. Amino acid sequence: CASSWPGHSLNTEAFF.

V and J are TRBV11-2 and TRBJ2-7; D gene ambiguous. Trimming took 4 bases from V and 7 from J, leaving 8 bases between them. CDR1 is SGHAT, CDR2 FQNNGV, per germline. This CDR3 comprises 11 residues. The CDR3 sequence is CASSSLREQYF. The DNA of the CDR3 is TGTGCCAGCAGCTCCTTACGGGAGCAGTACTTC.

The chain has TRBV14 and TRBJ2-2, with D unclear. This CDR3 has 16 amino acids. Germline CDR1 and CDR2: SGHDN and FVKESK. V was cut by 4 bases and J by 0 bases, with 12 bases left in between. DNA for the CDR3: TGTGCCAGCAGCCTTAATGTGTTGTCGAACACCGGGGAGCTGTTTTTT. Its protein is CASSLNVLSNTGELFF.